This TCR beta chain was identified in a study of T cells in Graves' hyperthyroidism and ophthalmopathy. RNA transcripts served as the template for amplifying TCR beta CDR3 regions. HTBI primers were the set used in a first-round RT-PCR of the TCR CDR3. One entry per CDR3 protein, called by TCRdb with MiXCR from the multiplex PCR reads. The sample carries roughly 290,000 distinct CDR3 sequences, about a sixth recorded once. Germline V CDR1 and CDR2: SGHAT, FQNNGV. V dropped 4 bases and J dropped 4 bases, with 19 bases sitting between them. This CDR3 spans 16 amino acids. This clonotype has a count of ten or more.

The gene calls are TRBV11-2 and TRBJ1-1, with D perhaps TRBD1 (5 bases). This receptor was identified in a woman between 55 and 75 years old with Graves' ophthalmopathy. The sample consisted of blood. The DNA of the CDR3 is TGTGCCAGCAGCTCCCCAGGCATTGGGGGTGGCACTGAAGCTTTCTTT. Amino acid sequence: CASSSPGIGGGTEAFF. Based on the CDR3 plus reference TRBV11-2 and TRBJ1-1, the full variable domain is EAGVAQSPRYKIIEKRQSVAFWCNPISGHATLYWYQQILGQGPKLLIQFQNNGVVDDSQLPKDRFSAERLKGVDSTLKIQPAKLEDSAVYLCASSSPGIGGGTEAFFGQGTRLTVV.